Listed below are T cell receptor beta chains from one sample, sequenced in a study of vaccination and CD4 T cells after COVID-19. A single record per CDR3 protein comes from TCRdb applying MiXCR to the PCR reads. Among some 15,000 distinct CDR3 sequences listed, about 26% were seen once. Their antigens remain unidentified. The sample comprised cultured CD4+ T cells from blood. The receptors come from a human donor with COVID-19. Each CDR3 is given with its conserved first and last residue. A D gene is named only where the DNA matches it firmly. Size tells how often a clone was seen (once, few, many) or the class of an expanded clone, and some rows leave it out.

V: TRBV28; J: TRBJ1-6; D: NA; size: NA; CDR3: CASSFGSSYNSPLHF; DNA: TGTGCCAGCAGTTTTGGGAGCTCCTATAATTCACCCCTCCACTTT
V: TRBV24-1; J: TRBJ2-3; D: NA; size: NA; CDR3: CATSDFLAGSIRDTQYF; DNA: TGTGCCACCAGTGATTTTCTGGCGGGTTCTATCCGGGATACGCAGTATTTT
V: TRBV7-8; J: TRBJ1-4; D: NA; size: NA; CDR3: CASSLEGSTTNEKLFF; DNA: TGTGCCAGCAGCTTGGAGGGGTCGACAACTAATGAAAAACTGTTTTTT
V: TRBV20-1; J: TRBJ2-5; D: TRBD2; size: few; CDR3: CSASAGGQETQYF; DNA: TGCAGTGCGTCAGCGGGGGGGCAAGAGACCCAGTACTTC
V: TRBV2; J: TRBJ2-1; D: NA; size: NA; CDR3: CASNPTGLQRNEQFF; DNA: TGTGCCAGCAACCCCACAGGGCTACAACGGAATGAGCAGTTCTTC
V: TRBV20-1; J: TRBJ2-7; D: NA; size: few; CDR3: CSAQRGGNTYEQYF; DNA: TGCAGTGCTCAAAGGGGGGGGAATACCTACGAGCAGTACTTC
V: TRBV7-9; J: TRBJ2-5; D: TRBD2; size: NA; CDR3: CASSPPLAGPLRETQYF; DNA: TGTGCCAGCAGCCCCCCACTAGCGGGGCCTCTAAGGGAGACCCAGTACTTC
V: TRBV15; J: TRBJ2-6; D: NA; size: NA; CDR3: CATSSPIPGANVLTF; DNA: TGTGCCACCAGCTCTCCGATTCCTGGGGCCAACGTCCTGACTTTC
V: TRBV5-4; J: TRBJ2-1; D: TRBD2; size: NA; CDR3: CASSHSGGLYNEQFF; DNA: TGTGCCAGCAGTCATAGCGGGGGACTTTACAATGAGCAGTTCTTC
V: TRBV6-1; J: TRBJ1-6; D: NA; size: NA; CDR3: CASSPNSRGLDSPLHF; DNA: TGTGCCAGCAGCCCAAATTCCAGGGGTTTGGATTCACCCCTCCACTTT
V: TRBV16; J: TRBJ1-1; D: NA; size: NA; CDR3: CASSPHTKNTEAFF; DNA: TGTGCCAGCAGCCCTCACACGAAAAACACTGAAGCTTTCTTT
V: TRBV7-8; J: TRBJ2-7; D: NA; size: NA; CDR3: CASSLGTLGDEQYF; DNA: TGTGCCAGCAGCTTAGGTACTCTGGGCGACGAGCAGTACTTC
V: TRBV20-1; J: TRBJ2-5; D: NA; size: few; CDR3: CSAVVWTQYF; DNA: TGCAGTGCTGTGGTGTGGACCCAGTACTTC
V: TRBV5-1; J: TRBJ2-1; D: TRBD1; size: NA; CDR3: CASSLGQGAGYNEQFF; DNA: TGCGCCAGCAGCTTGGGGCAGGGGGCAGGTTACAATGAGCAGTTCTTC
V: TRBV20-1; J: TRBJ2-6; D: TRBD1; size: NA; CDR3: CSAREGQGRSGANVLTF; DNA: TGCAGTGCTAGAGAGGGACAGGGCCGCTCTGGGGCCAACGTCCTGACTTTC
V: TRBV2; J: TRBJ2-1; D: TRBD1; size: NA; CDR3: CASSRRTGENNEQFF; DNA: TGTGCCAGCAGCCGAAGGACAGGGGAAAACAATGAGCAGTTCTTC
V: TRBV24-1; J: TRBJ1-5; D: TRBD1; size: once; CDR3: CTTSDSGQGNNQPQHF; DNA: TGTACCACCAGTGATTCCGGACAGGGCAACAATCAGCCCCAGCATTTT
V: TRBV10-3; J: TRBJ1-1; D: TRBD1; size: few; CDR3: CAISDWDRGHANTEAFF; DNA: TGTGCCATCAGTGATTGGGACAGGGGGCATGCGAACACTGAAGCTTTCTTT
V: TRBV7-2; J: TRBJ2-3; D: NA; size: NA; CDR3: CASSARPDTQYF; DNA: TGTGCCAGCAGTGCTCGCCCAGATACGCAGTATTTT
V: TRBV4-1; J: TRBJ1-6; D: NA; size: few; CDR3: CASSRAQGSYNSPLHF; DNA: TGCGCCAGCAGCCGGGCTCAGGGTTCCTATAATTCACCCCTCCACTTT
V: TRBV12-3/TRBV12-4; J: TRBJ1-2; D: NA; size: few; CDR3: CASSTRYYGYTF; DNA: TGTGCCAGCAGTACCAGATACTATGGCTACACCTTC
V: TRBV4-3; J: TRBJ1-2; D: NA; size: few; CDR3: CASSQETGAANYGYTF; DNA: TGCGCCAGCAGCCAAGAAACGGGGGCAGCTAACTATGGCTACACCTTC
V: TRBV20-1; J: TRBJ1-5; D: NA; size: few; CDR3: CSARDSGGSNQPQHF; DNA: TGCAGTGCTAGAGATTCGGGGGGCAGTAATCAGCCCCAGCATTTT
V: TRBV12-3/TRBV12-4; J: TRBJ2-3; D: TRBD2; size: NA; CDR3: CASSFRGGTDTQYF; DNA: TGTGCCAGCAGTTTTCGGGGGGGGACAGATACGCAGTATTTT
V: TRBV28; J: TRBJ1-5; D: NA; size: few; CDR3: CASSPSRGANQPQHF; DNA: TGTGCCAGCAGTCCTAGTAGGGGGGCCAATCAGCCCCAGCATTTT
V: TRBV25-1; J: TRBJ1-6; D: NA; size: NA; CDR3: CASSGLGSGSPLHF; DNA: TGTGCCAGCAGTGGCTTGGGATCGGGTTCACCCCTCCACTTT
V: TRBV19; J: TRBJ1-2; D: NA; size: medium-sized; CDR3: CASRRGGLRDYGYTF; DNA: TGTGCCAGTAGGCGTGGGGGGCTCAGGGACTATGGCTACACCTTC
V: TRBV28; J: TRBJ1-2; D: TRBD1; size: NA; CDR3: CASRKPLGQVYGYTF; DNA: TGTGCCAGCAGGAAACCCCTGGGACAGGTATATGGCTACACCTTC
V: TRBV11-2; J: TRBJ2-7; D: NA; size: NA; CDR3: CASSLEQGYEQYF; DNA: TGTGCCAGCAGCTTGGAACAGGGCTACGAGCAGTACTTC
V: TRBV6-1; J: TRBJ1-1; D: TRBD1; size: few; CDR3: CASRSTGVDTEAFF; DNA: TGTGCCAGCAGATCGACAGGGGTCGACACTGAAGCTTTCTTT
V: TRBV5-6; J: TRBJ1-3; D: NA; size: NA; CDR3: CASSPDRNGNTIYF; DNA: TGTGCCAGCAGCCCCGACAGGAATGGAAACACCATATATTTT
V: TRBV7-9; J: TRBJ1-2; D: NA; size: NA; CDR3: CASSLAGPNYGYTF; DNA: TGTGCCAGCAGCTTGGCAGGGCCTAACTATGGCTACACCTTC
V: TRBV18; J: TRBJ1-5; D: NA; size: few; CDR3: CASSADRTPVGNQPQHF; DNA: TGTGCCAGCTCAGCCGATAGGACACCCGTGGGCAATCAGCCCCAGCATTTT
V: TRBV6-2/TRBV6-3; J: TRBJ2-7; D: NA; size: NA; CDR3: CASSYSRVEQYF; DNA: TGTGCCAGCAGTTACTCGAGGGTCGAGCAGTACTTC
V: TRBV18; J: TRBJ2-1; D: TRBD2; size: NA; CDR3: CASSPTSGGSNEQFF; DNA: TGTGCCAGCTCACCGACTAGCGGGGGGTCCAATGAGCAGTTCTTC
V: TRBV20-1; J: TRBJ1-5; D: TRBD1; size: few; CDR3: CSARGIGTEEVSNQPQHF; DNA: TGCAGTGCTAGAGGTATTGGGACAGAAGAAGTTAGCAATCAGCCCCAGCATTTT
V: TRBV5-6; J: TRBJ2-1; D: TRBD1; size: NA; CDR3: CASSLPGTGNEQFF; DNA: TGTGCCAGCAGCTTGCCCGGGACAGGCAATGAGCAGTTCTTC
V: TRBV12-5; J: TRBJ1-5; D: NA; size: NA; CDR3: CASGEGRSSNQPQHF; DNA: TGTGCTAGTGGTGAGGGACGGTCTAGCAATCAGCCCCAGCATTTT
V: TRBV6-4; J: TRBJ2-1; D: NA; size: NA; CDR3: CASGLAGNEQFF; DNA: TGTGCCAGCGGCCTAGCTGGGAATGAGCAGTTCTTC
V: TRBV19; J: TRBJ2-1; D: NA; size: NA; CDR3: CASSIWDVGNEQFF; DNA: TGTGCCAGTAGTATATGGGATGTGGGGAATGAGCAGTTCTTC
V: TRBV7-2; J: TRBJ1-5; D: NA; size: NA; CDR3: CASSTGSRGNQPQHF; DNA: TGTGCCAGCAGCACCGGGAGCAGGGGCAATCAGCCCCAGCATTTT
V: TRBV10-2; J: TRBJ2-5; D: TRBD2; size: NA; CDR3: CASRGGGEGTQYF; DNA: TGCGCCAGCAGGGGCGGGGGGGAGGGGACCCAGTACTTC
V: TRBV12-5; J: TRBJ2-2; D: NA; size: NA; CDR3: CASGLEATGELFF; DNA: TGTGCTAGTGGTTTGGAGGCCACCGGGGAGCTGTTTTTT
V: TRBV10-1; J: TRBJ2-5; D: TRBD2; size: NA; CDR3: CASSGTASGQETQYF; DNA: TGCGCCAGCAGTGGTACGGCTAGCGGACAAGAGACCCAGTACTTC
V: TRBV20-1; J: TRBJ1-5; D: NA; size: few; CDR3: CSASQPGQPQHF; DNA: TGCAGTGCTAGCCAGCCAGGGCAGCCCCAGCATTTT
V: TRBV6-1; J: TRBJ1-5; D: NA; size: NA; CDR3: CATNRANQPQHF; DNA: TGTGCCACCAACAGGGCCAATCAGCCCCAGCATTTT
V: TRBV4-2; J: TRBJ2-1; D: NA; size: few; CDR3: CASSQGVRGGQNEQFF; DNA: TGTGCCAGCAGCCAAGGGGTCAGGGGGGGACAAAATGAGCAGTTCTTC
V: TRBV30; J: TRBJ1-5; D: NA; size: few; CDR3: CAWGDGGYNQPQHF; DNA: TGTGCCTGGGGGGACGGAGGTTACAATCAGCCCCAGCATTTT
V: TRBV19; J: TRBJ1-5; D: NA; size: few; CDR3: CASSSDKSNQPQHF; DNA: TGTGCCAGTAGTTCGGACAAAAGCAATCAGCCCCAGCATTTT
V: TRBV11-2; J: TRBJ1-1; D: NA; size: few; CDR3: CASSLISGLNTEAFF; DNA: TGTGCCAGCAGCTTAATCTCAGGGTTGAACACTGAAGCTTTCTTT
V: TRBV6-4; J: TRBJ1-2; D: NA; size: NA; CDR3: CASSDSAAGAAHGYTF; DNA: TGTGCCAGCAGTGACTCGGCGGCAGGGGCCGCACATGGCTACACCTTC
V: TRBV30; J: TRBJ1-5; D: NA; size: NA; CDR3: CAWSVGGGGQPQHF; DNA: TGTGCCTGGAGTGTGGGGGGGGGCGGTCAGCCCCAGCATTTT
V: TRBV7-9; J: TRBJ2-5; D: NA; size: few; CDR3: CASSLGAGGSETQYF; DNA: TGTGCCAGCAGCTTAGGGGCAGGCGGCTCGGAGACCCAGTACTTC
V: TRBV6-2/TRBV6-3; J: TRBJ1-5; D: TRBD1; size: NA; CDR3: CASSSRDSQNSNQPQHF; DNA: TGTGCCAGCAGTTCCAGGGACAGCCAGAATAGCAATCAGCCCCAGCATTTT
V: TRBV6-7; J: TRBJ1-4; D: NA; size: NA; CDR3: CASSTPGAGASEKLFF; DNA: TGTGCCAGCAGTACCCCGGGTGCAGGCGCCTCCGAAAAACTGTTTTTT
V: TRBV2; J: TRBJ1-1; D: NA; size: few; CDR3: CASSQDMNTEAFF; DNA: TGTGCCAGCAGTCAGGACATGAACACTGAAGCTTTCTTT
V: TRBV12-3/TRBV12-4; J: TRBJ1-3; D: NA; size: NA; CDR3: CASSLRTVLGNTIYF; DNA: TGTGCCAGCAGTTTACGGACAGTACTGGGAAACACCATATATTTT